One sample yielded the 26 T cell receptor beta chains listed below, sequenced in a study of blood T cell repertoires in COVID-19. The repertoire was sequenced with immunoSEQ multiplex PCR; TCRdb's copy has only in-frame clones and lacks some. The repertoire holds around 200,000 clones, over 60% seen once, with around 5.4% in the top ten. Sequencing was done on a sample of peripheral blood. These receptors were collected from an older woman with acute or convalescent COVID-19.

The chain couples TRBV18 to TRBJ1-2; 7 bases are shared with TRBD1. In germline, CDR1 is KGHSH, CDR2 LQKENI. The CDR3 totals 14 residues. V dropped 3 bases and J dropped 2; count of bases not matched to a gene: 3. The CDR3 DNA reads TGTGCCAGCTCACCGGAGACAGGGAACTATGGCTACACCTTC. Its protein is CASSPETGNYGYTF.

The rearrangement links TRBV18 to TRBJ2-1; 14 nucleotides agree with TRBD2. Per the germline V gene, CDR1 is KGHSH and CDR2 is LQKENI. With V trimmed by 6 bases and J by 6 bases, 7 bases remained unmatched. The CDR3 is 16 amino acids. The CDR3 loop is CASSLGLAGVTNEQFF. Here the CDR3 DNA reads TGTGCCAGCTCCCTGGGACTAGCGGGAGTTACCAATGAGCAGTTCTTC. The full variable domain, its missing parts supplied by reference TRBV18 and TRBJ2-1, is NAGVMQNPRHLVRRRGQEARLRCSPMKGHSHVYWYRQLPEEGLKFMVYLQKENIIDESGMPKERFSAEFPKEGPSILRIQQVVRGDSAAYFCASSLGLAGVTNEQFFGPGTRLTVL.

The chain joins TRBV30 to TRBJ1-5, with D maybe TRBD1 (5 bases). Germline-derived CDR1 and CDR2 are GTSNPN and SVGIG (reference sequence). The ends were cut back, 3 bases at V and 0 bases at J, with 12 bases in the middle. This CDR3 has 15 amino acids. The CDR3: CAWSGQGGSNQPQHF. The CDR3 DNA follows: TGTGCCTGGAGCGGGCAGGGAGGTAGCAATCAGCCCCAGCATTTT.

The V gene is TRBV9, the J gene TRBJ2-5; 10 bases map to TRBD1. Germline CDR1 and CDR2: SGDLS and YYNGEE. Trimming cost V 4 bases and J 4 bases; bases outside gene matches: 13. This CDR3 region has 17 residues. The CDR3 loop is CASSPTGTGALGETQYF. The CDR3 DNA reads as TGTGCCAGCAGCCCAACCGGGACAGGGGCGCTAGGAGAGACCCAGTACTTC.

The chain is built from TRBV9 and TRBJ1-1; D unresolved. The CDR3 spans 16 residues. Trimming took 0 bases from V and 0 from J, leaving 12 bases between them. Germline V gives CDR1 SGDLS, CDR2 YYNGEE. The CDR3: CASSVGVGAMNTEAFF. CDR3 bases: TGTGCCAGCAGCGTAGGGGTCGGAGCCATGAACACTGAAGCTTTCTTT.

This clone has only one observation. V gene TRBV19 combines with J gene TRBJ1-2; TRBD1 aligns across 7 bases. The V and J ends lost 3 bases and 4 bases, in that order; junction bases with no gene match: 8. From germline, CDR1 is LNHDA and CDR2 SQIVND (reference sequence). The CDR3 contains 15 residues. CDR3: CASSIVGGVGYGYTF. The CDR3 DNA reads as TGTGCCAGTAGTATTGTAGGGGGCGTCGGCTATGGCTACACCTTC.

The rearrangement links TRBV10-2 to TRBJ2-2, with D possibly being TRBD1 (7 bases). The germline V gene has CDR1 WSHSY and CDR2 SAAADI. This CDR3 has 14 amino acids. V dropped 9 bases and J dropped 3 bases, with 14 bases sitting between them. CDR3 sequence reads: CASKTGEDTGELFF. CDR3 in DNA: TGCGCCAGTAAAACAGGGGAGGACACCGGGGAGCTGTTTTTT.

V gene TRBV3-1 (or the pseudogene TRBV3-2) combines with J gene TRBJ2-2; TRBD2 is a possible D gene (5 bases). Per germline, CDR1 LGHDT and CDR2 YNNKEL (reference sequence). Trimming took off 1 base at V and 7 bases at J, with 7 bases between the two ends. The CDR3 has 13 amino acids. For the CDR3, the DNA is TGTGCCAGCAGCCAAGGAGCGGACGGGGAGCTGTTTTTT. It encodes CASSQGADGELFF.

The rearrangement uses TRBV9 and TRBJ2-7; the D gene is possibly TRBD1 (5 bases). CDR3 length: 14 amino acids. Germline V CDR1 and CDR2: SGDLS, YYNGEE. The V end lost 0 bases, the J end lost 5 bases, and 12 bases lay between the germline ends. The CDR3 nucleotides are TGTGCCAGCAGCGTAGAGGTGGGGCGGAACGAGCAGTACTTC. Amino acid sequence: CASSVEVGRNEQYF.

A word on this clone: This specimen includes other DNA sequences encoding the same CDR3. V and J are TRBV5-1 and TRBJ2-2; perhaps TRBD2 as D (5 bases). Trimming took 2 bases from V and 4 from J, leaving 9 bases between them. This CDR3 has 14 residues. CDR1 SGHRS and CDR2 YFSETQ come from the germline V gene. The CDR3 here is CASSFSGSTGELFF. The CDR3 region has the DNA TGCGCCAGCAGCTTTTCGGGGAGCACCGGGGAGCTGTTTTTT.

The V call is TRBV5-6, the J call TRBJ1-2; 9 bases agree with TRBD1. Germline V CDR1 and CDR2: SGHDT, YYEEEE. J gave up 6 bases and V 5 bases, and 11 bases lay outside the gene matches. The CDR3 loop spans 15 amino acids. DNA of the CDR3: TGTGCCAGCAGACCCGGGACAGGGATTGCAGATGGCTACACCTTC. Translation gives CASRPGTGIADGYTF.

This clone came up a few times. The DNA for the CDR3 is TGCGCCAGCGGCAAATCCGGGGAGCTGTTTTTT. Amino acid sequence: CASGKSGELFF. The V call is TRBV5-1, the J call TRBJ2-2, with D uncertain. This CDR3 spans 11 amino acids. From germline, CDR1 is SGHRS and CDR2 YFSETQ. Trimming cost V 7 bases and J 6 bases, with 7 bases left between them.

The J gene is TRBJ1-2, the V gene TRBV15, with a tentative D call TRBD1 (6 bases). Germline CDR1 reads LNHNV; CDR2 reads YYDKDF (reference sequence). The V end was cut by 0 bases, the J end by 4 bases, with 12 bases between. CDR3 length equals 15 residues. CDR3 nucleotide sequence: TGTGCCACCAGCAGAGATACAGGGTTAGGCTATGGCTACACCTTC. It yields the protein CATSRDTGLGYGYTF.

CDR3 nucleotides: TGCGCCAGCAGCTTGACAGGGCGTGAGGGCTACACCTTC. Amino acids: CASSLTGREGYTF. This chain uses TRBV5-1 with TRBJ1-2; possibly TRBD1 for D (6 bases). The ends were cut back, 1 base at V and 8 bases at J, with 12 bases in the middle. CDR1 and CDR2 from the germline V gene are SGHRS and YFSETQ. The CDR3 covers 13 residues. Complete variable domain (other parts from reference TRBV5-1 and TRBJ1-2): KAGVTQTPRYLIKTRGQQVTLSCSPISGHRSVSWYQQTPGQGLQFLFEYFSETQRNKGNFPGRFSGRQFSNSRSEMNVSTLELGDSALYLCASSLTGREGYTFGSGTRLTVV.

The J gene is TRBJ1-2, the V gene TRBV18, with 10 bases matching TRBD1. J lost 3 bases, V lost 2 bases, and 6 bases had no gene match. Germline assignment: CDR1 KGHSH and CDR2 LQKENI. The CDR3 totals 16 residues. CDR3 residues: CASSPDRQGAHYGYTF. CDR3 nucleotides: TGTGCCAGCTCACCAGATAGACAGGGGGCGCACTATGGCTACACCTTC.

The chain combines TRBV19 with TRBJ2-2; TRBD2 is a possible D gene (7 bases). The V end was cut by 6 bases, the J end by 0 bases, with 20 bases between. The CDR3 extends over 18 amino acids. CDR1 LNHDA and CDR2 SQIVND come from the germline V gene (reference sequence). The CDR3 is CASSNPPSGTPNTGELFF. The DNA for the CDR3 is TGTGCCAGTAGCAACCCCCCAAGCGGGACACCGAACACCGGGGAGCTGTTTTTT.

Notes on this clone: The identical CDR3 is also encoded by other nucleotide sequences in the sample. This chain connects TRBV6-6 to TRBJ1-3; the D is unclear. This CDR3 is 11 amino acids long. V was cut by 8 bases and J by 4 bases, with 6 bases left in between. CDR1 is MNHNY, CDR2 SVGAGI, per germline (reference sequence). The CDR3: CASSLGNTIYF. The CDR3 nucleotides are TGTGCCAGCTCTTTGGGAAACACCATATATTTT.

The rearrangement joins TRBV27 to TRBJ2-7, with 11 bases that match TRBD2. Per germline, CDR1 MNHEY and CDR2 SMNVEV (reference sequence). The CDR3 covers 15 residues. V gave up 4 bases and J gave up 6 bases; unmatched junction bases: 8. Here the CDR3 DNA reads TGTGCCAGCAGTTCCCAACTAGCGGGAGTCCCCGAGCAGTACTTC. It encodes CASSSQLAGVPEQYF.

The chain recombines TRBV6-5 with TRBJ2-2; weak D call: TRBD1 (6 bases). Germline assignment: CDR1 MNHEY and CDR2 SVGAGI. The CDR3 runs to 13 residues. The V and J ends lost 3 bases and 7 bases respectively, with 9 bases between them. The CDR3 here is CASSYRGYGELFF. For the CDR3, the DNA is TGTGCCAGCAGTTATAGGGGGTACGGGGAGCTGTTTTTT.

J is TRBJ2-2 and V is TRBV29-1; D is possibly TRBD2 (5 bases). The V and J ends lost 6 bases and 1 base respectively, with 6 bases between them. The CDR3 runs to 12 residues. In germline, CDR1 is SQVTM, CDR2 ANQGSEA. DNA for the CDR3: TGCAGCGTCAGCGGGAACACCGGGGAGCTGTTTTTT. This gives the protein CSVSGNTGELFF.

The chain couples TRBV5-1 to TRBJ2-1, with TRBD2 matching 11 bases. CDR1 SGHRS and CDR2 YFSETQ come from the germline V gene. CDR3 length equals 15 residues. After removal of 4 bases from V and 5 bases from J, the junction contained 5 bases not matched to a gene. The CDR3 reads CASSPQGLADNEQFF. In nucleotides, the CDR3 is TGCGCCAGCAGCCCTCAGGGACTAGCGGACAATGAGCAGTTCTTC.

The chain uses TRBV6-5 and TRBJ2-7, with 8 bases matching TRBD2. From germline, CDR1 is MNHEY and CDR2 SVGAGI. V was pared by 4 bases and J by 2 bases, with 10 bases of the junction left unmatched. There are 16 residues in the CDR3. CDR3 nucleotides: TGTGCCAGCAGTTCCCCCCGAGCGGGAGTCCCCTACGAGCAGTACTTC. This encodes CASSSPRAGVPYEQYF.

This chain uses TRBV10-3 with TRBJ2-3; 8 positions agree with TRBD2. Germline CDR1 ENHRY, CDR2 SYGVKD. Unmatched junction bases numbered 9, after V lost 4 bases and J lost 3 bases. This CDR3 is 16 amino acids long. CDR3 sequence reads: CAISVKAGEVTDTQYF. DNA of the CDR3: TGTGCCATCAGTGTGAAAGCGGGGGAAGTAACAGATACGCAGTATTTT.

The chain joins TRBV5-4 to TRBJ2-5; D remains unclear. V gave up 0 bases and J gave up 2 bases, with 5 bases separating them. Looked up from germline, CDR1 is SGHNT and CDR2 is YYREEE (reference sequence). CDR3 length: 13 amino acids. Here the CDR3 reads CASSLVLQETQYF. In DNA, the CDR3 is TGTGCCAGCAGCTTGGTTTTACAAGAGACCCAGTACTTC. Complete variable domain (other parts from reference TRBV5-4 and TRBJ2-5): ETGVTQSPTHLIKTRGQQVTLRCSSQSGHNTVSWYQQALGQGPQFIFQYYREEENGRGNFPPRFSGLQFPNYSSELNVNALELDDSALYLCASSLVLQETQYFGPGTRLLVL.

The chain is built from TRBV5-1 and TRBJ2-1; D might be TRBD2 (5 bases). Germline CDR1 and CDR2: SGHRS and YFSETQ. This CDR3 has 15 residues. V gave up 0 bases and J gave up 7 bases, with 14 bases separating them. CDR3 in amino acids: CASSLAVTGKNEQFF. Written as DNA, the CDR3 is TGCGCCAGCAGCTTGGCCGTCACGGGAAAAAATGAGCAGTTCTTC.

V is TRBV28 and J is TRBJ2-2; maybe TRBD1 (5 bases). CDR1 is MDHEN, CDR2 SYDVKM, per germline. CDR3 length: 16 residues. Trimming removed 3 bases from V and 5 bases from J, with 16 bases in between. CDR3 residues: CASSLERTPSTGELFF. The DNA for the CDR3 is TGTGCCAGCAGTTTGGAACGGACACCCTCTACCGGGGAGCTGTTTTTT. Filled out from reference TRBV28 and TRBJ2-2, the complete variable domain reads DVKVTQSSRYLVKRTGEKVFLECVQDMDHENMFWYRQDPGLGLRLIYFSYDVKMKEKGDIPEGYSVSREKKERFSLILESASTNQTSMYLCASSLERTPSTGELFFGEGSRLTVL.